This T cell receptor beta chain was recorded in a study of cytomegalovirus exposure and HLA in healthy donors. PCR used 60 Vbeta primers and 13 Jbeta primers. Using immunoSEQ multiplex PCR, the repertoire was profiled, and TCRdb retains in-frame clones only, with some absent. The sample lists roughly 120,000 clones, 81% seen once, with less than 1.1% in the top ten. The CDR3 covers 14 residues. CDR1 and CDR2 from the germline V gene are KGHSH and LQKENI. Study-wide results and caveats: Highly shared sequence variants in one cluster were likely a sequencing artifact.

This clone was observed a few times. What it binds is not known. The chain recombines TRBV18 with TRBJ2-5; TRBD1 matches 11 bases. The end of the DNA aligns better with TRBJ2-7, so the J call may be wrong. Sequencing was done on a sample of PBMCs. The sequence derives from a woman younger than 45 in good health and CMV-seronegative. The chain's CDR3 is CASSRTGGRSEQYF. The DNA for the CDR3 is TGTGCCAGCTCACGGACAGGGGGCCGTTCCGAGCAGTACTTC.